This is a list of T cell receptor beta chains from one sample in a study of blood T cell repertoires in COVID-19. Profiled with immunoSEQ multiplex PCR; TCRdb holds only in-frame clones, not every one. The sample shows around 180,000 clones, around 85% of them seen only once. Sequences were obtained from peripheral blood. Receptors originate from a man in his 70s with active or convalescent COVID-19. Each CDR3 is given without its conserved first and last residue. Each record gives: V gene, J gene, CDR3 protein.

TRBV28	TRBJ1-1	ASSHRDRGVPEAF
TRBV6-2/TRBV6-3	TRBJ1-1	ASSTLGAMNTEAF
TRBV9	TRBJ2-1	ASSPPGTGGANEQF
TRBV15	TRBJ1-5	ATSSVGGNQPQH
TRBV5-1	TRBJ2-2	ASSFGGAGTGELF
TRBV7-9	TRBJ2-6	ASSPAVAGASSGANVLT
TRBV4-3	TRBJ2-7	ASSPKSGTVTYEQY
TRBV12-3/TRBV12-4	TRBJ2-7	ASRLTQGDEQY
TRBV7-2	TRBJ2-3	ASSARTGPRDTQY
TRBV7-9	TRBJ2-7	ASSSVNRGDEQY
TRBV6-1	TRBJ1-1	ASSEGRPPNTEAF
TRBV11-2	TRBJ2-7	ASSFAAGGSSYEQY
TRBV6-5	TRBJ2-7	ASRETSRQY
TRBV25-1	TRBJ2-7	ASSRTVSGGDEQY
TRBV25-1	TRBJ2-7	ASGEGAGQY
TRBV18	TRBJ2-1	ASSPSTLSEQF
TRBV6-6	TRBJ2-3	ASESGTLGTQY
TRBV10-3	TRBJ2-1	AISEGGQRNEQF
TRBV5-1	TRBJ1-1	ASSPGQGASEAF
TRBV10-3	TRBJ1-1	AISDSGGDTEAF
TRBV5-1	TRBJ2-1	ASSSEKTGLGNEQF
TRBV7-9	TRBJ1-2	ASSPNGQAFAHYGYT
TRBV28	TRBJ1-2	ASSLTGLRGGYT
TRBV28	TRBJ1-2	ASSFQLATGHGYT
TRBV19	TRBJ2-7	ASSTMTSGYEQY
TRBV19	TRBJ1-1	ASSLNTNTEAF
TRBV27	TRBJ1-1	ASSLSRQNEAF
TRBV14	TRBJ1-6	ASSRRLDPLH
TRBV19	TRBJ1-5	ASSSWDTSNQPQH
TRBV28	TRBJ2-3	ASSWEGGVKNPSTDTQY
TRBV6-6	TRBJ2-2	ASINRFEVTGELF
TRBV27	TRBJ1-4	ASSLGGVNEKLF
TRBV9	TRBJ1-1	ASSATGTTEAF
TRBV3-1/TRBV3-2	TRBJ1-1	ASSQGAWTEAF
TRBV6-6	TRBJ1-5	ASSYSGVNQPQH
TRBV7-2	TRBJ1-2	ASSPPGLIYGYT
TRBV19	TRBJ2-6	ASSSPRRQEANVLT
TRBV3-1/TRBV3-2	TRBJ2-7	ASGLSYEQY
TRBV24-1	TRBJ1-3	ATSDRRAGNTIY
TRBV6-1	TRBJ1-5	ASLRADSNQPQH
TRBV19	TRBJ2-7	ATGSLGEQY
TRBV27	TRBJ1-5	ASSPQQENQPQH
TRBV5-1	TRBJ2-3	ASSLEGRGTDTQY
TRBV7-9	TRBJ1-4	ASSSPVPREKLF
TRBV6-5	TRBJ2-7	ASSLTGFGEQY
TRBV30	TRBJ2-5	AWSIAGRETQY
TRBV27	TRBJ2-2	ASSSPGLAGRAGELF
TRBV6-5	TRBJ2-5	ASSYTWGGETQY
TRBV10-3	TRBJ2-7	AISAGEPRAYEQY
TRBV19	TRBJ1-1	ASSIDRDTEAF
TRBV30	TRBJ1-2	AWSYSLTSNYGYT